This TCR beta chain stems from a study of blood T cell repertoires in COVID-19. Assay: immunoSEQ multiplex PCR; the TCRdb copy retains only in-frame clones and omits some. Of 280,000 or so clones listed, around 90% are singletons. The specimen was PBMCs or T cells enriched from blood (not recorded which). This TCR was sampled from a woman in her 40s who had recovered from COVID-19.

Here the CDR3 DNA reads TGTGCCAGCAGCTCCCAGGGGGCCGTCAATCAGCCCCAGCATTTT. Translated, it gives CASSSQGAVNQPQHF. The chain links TRBV7-2 to TRBJ1-5, with TRBD1 matching over 8 bases. The J segment lost 3 bases and the V segment lost 4 bases, leaving 5 bases of the junction unmatched. CDR1 is SGHTA, CDR2 FQGNSA, per germline. The CDR3 extends over 15 amino acids.